One sample yielded the 3 T cell receptor beta chains listed below, sequenced in a study of human T cells and chemical hapten exposure. The time point was: healthy volunteer bleed at 6 weeks. Unfractionated whole blood yielded the extracted total RNA. One entry per CDR3 protein, called by TCRdb with MiXCR from the RACE reads. This sample has under 45,000 distinct CDR3 sequences; approximately 5% occur once, and the top ten carry roughly 13%. The source material was whole blood. The receptors originated from a human donor in good health. Some clones in this sample may be carry-over from other donors' samples.

This clonotype turned up a few times. This chain connects TRBV7-2 to TRBJ2-5; 11 bases are shared with TRBD2. Germline CDR1 and CDR2: SGHTA and FQGNSA. Unmatched junction bases numbered 12, after V lost 7 bases and J lost 2 bases. This CDR3 has 17 amino acids. The CDR3 DNA is TGTGCCAGCAACCCTAGACTAGCGGGGTCACAACAAGAGACCCAGTACTTC. Amino acids: CASNPRLAGSQQETQYF.

At least ten counts were recorded for this clonotype. The chain employs TRBV29-1 and TRBJ1-2; D not certain. This CDR3 has 13 amino acids. Germline V gene lookup returns CDR1 SQVTM and CDR2 ANQGSEA. Trimming removed 6 bases from V and 1 base from J, with 12 bases in between. The CDR3 here is CSVQDGVNYGYTF. The CDR3, as DNA: TGCAGCGTCCAGGACGGAGTTAACTATGGCTACACCTTC.

This clonotype was counted ten times or more. This chain joins TRBV10-3 and TRBJ1-3, with D unresolved. The CDR3 covers 15 residues. Trimming removed 4 bases from V and 0 bases from J, with 10 bases in between. Germline assignment: CDR1 ENHRY and CDR2 SYGVKD. The CDR3 spells CAISADPISGNTIYF. As DNA, the CDR3 is TGTGCCATCAGTGCTGACCCAATCTCTGGAAACACCATATATTTT.